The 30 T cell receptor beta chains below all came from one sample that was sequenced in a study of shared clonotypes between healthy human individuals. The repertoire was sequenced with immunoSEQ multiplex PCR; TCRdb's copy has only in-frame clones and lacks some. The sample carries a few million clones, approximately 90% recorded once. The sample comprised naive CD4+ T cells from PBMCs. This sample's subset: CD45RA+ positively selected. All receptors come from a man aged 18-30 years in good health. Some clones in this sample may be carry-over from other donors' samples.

CDR3 coding DNA: TGTGCCACCAGCAAGGGTGACAGACACTATGGCTACACCTTC. It encodes CATSKGDRHYGYTF. This chain links TRBV15 with TRBJ1-2, with D possibly TRBD1 on 5 matching bases. The CDR3 extends over 14 amino acids. Germline V gene sequence: CDR1 LNHNV, CDR2 YYDKDF (reference sequence). Trimming left V 4 bases short and J 3 bases short, with 12 bases between.

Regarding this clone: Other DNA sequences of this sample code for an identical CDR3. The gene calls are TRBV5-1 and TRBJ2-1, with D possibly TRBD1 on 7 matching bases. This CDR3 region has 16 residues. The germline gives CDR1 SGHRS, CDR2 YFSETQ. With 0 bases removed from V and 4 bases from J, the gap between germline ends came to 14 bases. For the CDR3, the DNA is TGCGCCAGCAGCTTGGCCTCTTCAGGGGGGTACAATGAGCAGTTCTTC. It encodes CASSLASSGGYNEQFF.

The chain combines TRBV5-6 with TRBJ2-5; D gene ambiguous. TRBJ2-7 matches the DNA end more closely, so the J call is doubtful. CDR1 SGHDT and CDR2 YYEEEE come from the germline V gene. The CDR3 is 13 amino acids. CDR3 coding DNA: TGTGCCAGCAGCTCGGTGCTCTCCTACGAGCAGTACTTC. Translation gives CASSSVLSYEQYF.

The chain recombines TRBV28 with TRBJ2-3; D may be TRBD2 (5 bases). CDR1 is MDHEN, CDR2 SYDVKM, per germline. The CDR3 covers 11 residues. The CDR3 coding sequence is TGTGCGTTCGGGGGCACAGATACGCAGTATTTT. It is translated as CAFGGTDTQYF.

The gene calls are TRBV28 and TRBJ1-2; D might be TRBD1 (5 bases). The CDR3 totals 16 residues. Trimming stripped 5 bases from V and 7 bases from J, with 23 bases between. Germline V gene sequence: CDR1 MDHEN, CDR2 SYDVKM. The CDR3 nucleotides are TGTGCCAGCAGTGGCGCTCAGGGAGGAGAATATCCTGGCTACACCTTC. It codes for CASSGAQGGEYPGYTF.

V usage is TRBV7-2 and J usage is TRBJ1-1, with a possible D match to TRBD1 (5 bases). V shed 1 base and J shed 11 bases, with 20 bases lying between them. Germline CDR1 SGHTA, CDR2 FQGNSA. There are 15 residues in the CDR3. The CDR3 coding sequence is TGTGCCAGCAGCTTAGTGGGCAGGGTAAGGTCCAGGGCTTTCTTT. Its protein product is CASSLVGRVRSRAFF.

The CDR3 here is CASGRDLGTDTQYF. Here the CDR3 DNA reads TGTGCTAGTGGTCGGGACCTTGGCACAGATACGCAGTATTTT. The rearrangement links TRBV12-5 to TRBJ2-3; D is tentatively TRBD1 or TRBD2 (5 bases each). The CDR3 contains 14 residues. Trimming stripped 5 bases from V and 1 base from J, with 10 bases between. CDR1 LGHNT and CDR2 FRNRAP come from the germline V gene.

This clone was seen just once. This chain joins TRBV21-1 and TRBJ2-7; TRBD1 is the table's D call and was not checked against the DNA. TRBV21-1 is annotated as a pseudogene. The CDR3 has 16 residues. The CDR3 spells CASSPGTGTVSYEQYF. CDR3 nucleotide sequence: TGTGCCAGCAGCCCCGGCACCGGGACAGTGTCCTACGAGCAGTACTTC.

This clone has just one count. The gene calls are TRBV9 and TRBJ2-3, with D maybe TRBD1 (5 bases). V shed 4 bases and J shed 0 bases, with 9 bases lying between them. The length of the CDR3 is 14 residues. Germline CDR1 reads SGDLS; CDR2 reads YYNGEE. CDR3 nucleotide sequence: TGTGCCAGCAGCCAGGGAAGGAGCACAGATACGCAGTATTTT. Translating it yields CASSQGRSTDTQYF.

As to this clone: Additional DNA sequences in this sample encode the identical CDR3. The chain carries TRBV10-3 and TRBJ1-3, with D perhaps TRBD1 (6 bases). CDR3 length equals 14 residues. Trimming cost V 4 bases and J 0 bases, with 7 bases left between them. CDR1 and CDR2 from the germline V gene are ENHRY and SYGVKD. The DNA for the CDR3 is TGTGCCATCAGTGGGACAGACTCTGGAAACACCATATATTTT. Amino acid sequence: CAISGTDSGNTIYF.

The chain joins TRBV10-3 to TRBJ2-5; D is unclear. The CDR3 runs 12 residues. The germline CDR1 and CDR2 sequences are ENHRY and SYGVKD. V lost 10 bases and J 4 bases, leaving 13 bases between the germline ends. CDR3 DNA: TGTGCCACCCAAAGTACCACAGAGACCCAGTACTTC. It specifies CATQSTTETQYF.

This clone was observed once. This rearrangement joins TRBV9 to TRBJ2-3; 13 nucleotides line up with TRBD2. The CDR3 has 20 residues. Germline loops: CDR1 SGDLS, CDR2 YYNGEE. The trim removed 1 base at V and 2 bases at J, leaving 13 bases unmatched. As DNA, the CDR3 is TGTGCCAGCAGCGTAAGACGAGGACTAGCGGGAGATTCGTACACAGATACGCAGTATTTT. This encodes CASSVRRGLAGDSYTDTQYF.

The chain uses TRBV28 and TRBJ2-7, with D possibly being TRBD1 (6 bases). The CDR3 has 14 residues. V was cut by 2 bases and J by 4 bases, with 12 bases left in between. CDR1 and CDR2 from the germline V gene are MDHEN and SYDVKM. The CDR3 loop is CASSLGQGKYEQYF. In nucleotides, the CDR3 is TGTGCCAGCAGTTTAGGGCAGGGGAAGTACGAGCAGTACTTC.

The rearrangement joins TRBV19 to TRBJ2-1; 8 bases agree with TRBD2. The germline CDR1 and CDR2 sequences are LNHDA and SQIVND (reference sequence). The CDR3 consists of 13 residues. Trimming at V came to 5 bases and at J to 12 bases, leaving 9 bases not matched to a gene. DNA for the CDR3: TGTGCCAGTAGTCCCCGGGAGGGTCTGCGGCAGTTCTTC. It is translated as CASSPREGLRQFF.

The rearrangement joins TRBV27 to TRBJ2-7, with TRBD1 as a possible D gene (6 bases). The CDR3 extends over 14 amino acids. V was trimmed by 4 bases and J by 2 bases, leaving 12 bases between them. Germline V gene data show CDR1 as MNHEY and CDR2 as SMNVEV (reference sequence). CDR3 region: CASSSMDRPYEQYF. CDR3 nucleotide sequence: TGTGCCAGCAGTTCCATGGACAGACCCTACGAGCAGTACTTC.

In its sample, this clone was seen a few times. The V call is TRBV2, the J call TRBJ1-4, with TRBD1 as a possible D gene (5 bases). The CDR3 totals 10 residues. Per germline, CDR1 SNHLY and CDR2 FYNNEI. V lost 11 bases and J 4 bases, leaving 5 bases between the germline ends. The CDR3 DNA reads TGTGCCCAGGGTAATGAAAAACTGTTTTTT. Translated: CAQGNEKLFF.

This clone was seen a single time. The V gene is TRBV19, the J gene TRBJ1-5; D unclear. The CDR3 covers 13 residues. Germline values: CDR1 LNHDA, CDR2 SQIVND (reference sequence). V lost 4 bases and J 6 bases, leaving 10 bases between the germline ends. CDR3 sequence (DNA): TGTGCCAGTAGTAGAGGACCCGTTCAGCCCCAGCATTTT. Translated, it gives CASSRGPVQPQHF.

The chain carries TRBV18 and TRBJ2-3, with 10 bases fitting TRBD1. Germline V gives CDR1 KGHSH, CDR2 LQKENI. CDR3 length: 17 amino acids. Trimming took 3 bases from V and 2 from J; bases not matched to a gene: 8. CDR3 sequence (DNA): TGTGCCAGCTCACCGACCGGGACAGGGGTTATCACAGATACGCAGTATTTT. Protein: CASSPTGTGVITDTQYF.

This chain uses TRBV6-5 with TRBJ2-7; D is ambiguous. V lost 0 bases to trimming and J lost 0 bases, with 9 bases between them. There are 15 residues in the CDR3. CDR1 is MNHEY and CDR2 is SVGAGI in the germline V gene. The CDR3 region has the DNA TGTGCCAGCAGTTACTCGGCGGCCTTCTCCTACGAGCAGTACTTC. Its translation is CASSYSAAFSYEQYF.

The CDR3 is CASSPSINSGNTIYF. CDR3 bases: TGTGCCAGCAGTCCGTCCATTAACTCTGGAAACACCATATATTTT. The chain combines TRBV6-1 with TRBJ1-3; D remains ambiguous. The germline V gene has CDR1 MNHNS and CDR2 SASEGT. Between the trimmed V and J ends, which lost 5 bases and 0 bases, there was a span of 11 bases. The CDR3 extends over 15 amino acids.

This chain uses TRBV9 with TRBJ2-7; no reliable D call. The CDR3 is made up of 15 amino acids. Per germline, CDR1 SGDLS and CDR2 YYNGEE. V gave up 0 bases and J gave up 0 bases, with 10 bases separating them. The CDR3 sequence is CASSVDQDRSYEQYF. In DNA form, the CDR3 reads TGTGCCAGCAGCGTAGATCAGGACCGCTCCTACGAGCAGTACTTC.

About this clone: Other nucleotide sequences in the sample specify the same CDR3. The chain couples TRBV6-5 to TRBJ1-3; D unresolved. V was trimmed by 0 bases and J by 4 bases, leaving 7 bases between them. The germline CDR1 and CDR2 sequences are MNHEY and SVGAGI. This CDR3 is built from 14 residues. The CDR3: CASSYSGAGNTIYF. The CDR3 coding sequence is TGTGCCAGCAGTTACTCGGGAGCCGGAAACACCATATATTTT.

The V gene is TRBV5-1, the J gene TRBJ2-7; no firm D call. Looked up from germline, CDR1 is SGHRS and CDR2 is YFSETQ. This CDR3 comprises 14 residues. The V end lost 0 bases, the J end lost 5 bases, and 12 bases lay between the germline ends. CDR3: CASSLGSDRDEQYF. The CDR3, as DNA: TGCGCCAGCAGCTTGGGATCGGACCGGGACGAGCAGTACTTC.

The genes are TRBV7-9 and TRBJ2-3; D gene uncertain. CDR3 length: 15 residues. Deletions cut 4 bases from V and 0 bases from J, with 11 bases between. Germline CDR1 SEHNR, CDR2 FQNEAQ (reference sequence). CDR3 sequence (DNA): TGTGCCAGCAGCTCCCCCGGCGCCAGCACAGATACGCAGTATTTT. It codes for CASSSPGASTDTQYF.

The CDR3 coding sequence is TGTGCCAGCAGCCAATTTTTGGGCAACGGGGAGACCCAGTACTTC. It is translated as CASSQFLGNGETQYF. This chain links TRBV28 with TRBJ2-5; D not resolved. Germline assignment: CDR1 MDHEN and CDR2 SYDVKM. Trimming shortened V by 6 bases and J by 5 bases, and 19 bases separated the two germline ends. This CDR3 region has 15 residues.

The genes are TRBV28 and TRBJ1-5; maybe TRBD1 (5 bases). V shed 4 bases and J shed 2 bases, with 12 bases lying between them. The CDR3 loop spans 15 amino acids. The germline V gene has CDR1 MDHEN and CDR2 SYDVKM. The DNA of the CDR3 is TGTGCCAGCAGTTCCTCAGGGAGGGGCAATCAGCCCCAGCATTTT. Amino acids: CASSSSGRGNQPQHF.

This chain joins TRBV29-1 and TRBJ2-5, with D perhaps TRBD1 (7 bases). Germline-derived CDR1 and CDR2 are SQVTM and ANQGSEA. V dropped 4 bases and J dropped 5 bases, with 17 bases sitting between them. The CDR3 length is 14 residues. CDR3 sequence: CSVGGGSAGETQYF. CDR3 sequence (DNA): TGCAGCGTTGGAGGGGGCTCGGCGGGGGAGACCCAGTACTTC.

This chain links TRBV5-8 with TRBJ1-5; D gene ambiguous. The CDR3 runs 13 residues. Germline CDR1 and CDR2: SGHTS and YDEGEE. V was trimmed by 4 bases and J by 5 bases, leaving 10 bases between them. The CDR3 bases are TGTGCCAGCAGCCCTGGTGACTATCAGCCCCAGCATTTT. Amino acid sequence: CASSPGDYQPQHF.

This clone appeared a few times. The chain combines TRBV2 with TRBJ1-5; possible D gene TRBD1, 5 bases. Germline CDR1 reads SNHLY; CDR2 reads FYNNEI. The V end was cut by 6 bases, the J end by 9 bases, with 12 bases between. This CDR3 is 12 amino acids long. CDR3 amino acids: CASSRQSRPQHF. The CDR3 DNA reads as TGTGCCAGCAGCCGACAGTCACGGCCCCAGCATTTT. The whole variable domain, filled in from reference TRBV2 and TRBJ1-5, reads EPEVTQTPSHQVTQMGQEVILRCVPISNHLYFYWYRQILGQKVEFLVSFYNNEISEKSEIFDDQFSVERPDGSNFTLKIRSTKLEDSAMYFCASSRQSRPQHFGDGTRLSIL.

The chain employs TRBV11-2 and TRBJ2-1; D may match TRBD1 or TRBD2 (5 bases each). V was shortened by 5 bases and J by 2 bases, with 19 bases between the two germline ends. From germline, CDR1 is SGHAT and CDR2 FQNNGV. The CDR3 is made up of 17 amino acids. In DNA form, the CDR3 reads TGTGCCAGCAGCCGGACCACAGGCGGGCACCCCTACAATGAGCAGTTCTTC. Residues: CASSRTTGGHPYNEQFF.